This T cell receptor beta chain was documented in a study of T-cell reconstitution after alpha-beta-depleted transplantation in children (TCRdb year 2016). About the study as a whole: T-cell immune reconstitution after TCRalphabeta/CD19-depleted allogeneic hematopoietic cell transplantation in children was quantitatively tracked in the study by means of TCR repertoire profiling.

The library was generated by PCR. Sequencing took place on an Illumina HiSeq 2500. To normalize quantification of the TCRbeta repertoire, the TCR libraries were built with molecular barcoding that relied on unique molecular identifiers. Clones were called with MiXCR by TCRdb after fastp trimmed the public reads at Q25, and only in-frame beta chains were retained. When rows share a CDR3 protein, they turn into one entry using the most common DNA and genes. This sample holds approximately 200,000 distinct CDR3 sequences; 5% to 6.5% were observed only once. Just over 4.5% of the sample rests with the top ten. The sample holds many counts of this clonotype. Its cognate antigen has yet to be identified. Base quality data are lacking; no much larger clone is found one base away. Points the paper makes about the study in general: Apparently early alphabetaT-cell count recovery about two months after transplant reportedly relied on only several hundred rapidly expanded clones derived from non-depleted graft cells. In some patients, the high TCRbeta diversity seen at day 60 was put down to recipient T cells and intrathymic progenitors that had survived conditioning. Over subsequent months, a decline in hyperexpanded clone frequencies was noted, and after one year, T-cell counts and TCRbeta diversity were mostly ascribed to newly produced T cells.

Sample treatment or condition, as interpreted from the label and publication: allogeneic hematopoietic cell transplantation with graft depleted of TCRalphabeta T cells and CD19 B cells. TCRalphabeta/CD19-depleted allogeneic hematopoietic cell grafts were given to the transplant recipients, all of whom were children. The starting material was PBMCs, obtained before TCRalphabeta/CD19-depleted stem cell transplant. The sequence came from a girl less than two years old with combined immunodeficiency, due to receive a stem cell transplant.

The DNA sequence reads TGTGCCATCAGTGAAGGGGAACTCCAAGAGACCCAGTACTTC. Translated, this is CAISEGELQETQYF. Recombination joined TRBV10-3 with TRBJ2-5, and perhaps TRBD1 as D gene, on 5 matching bases. Sequences ENHRY (CDR1) and SYGVKD (CDR2) are obtained from the germline V gene. CDR3 length: 14 amino acids, cysteine to phenylalanine. The sequence is cut down to CDR3 DNA, 42 bases in frame from base 1. V is clipped by 3 bases and J by 1 base, and the sequence between their germline boundaries is 9 bases long.